The 21 T cell receptor beta chains presented below share a single source sample, sequenced in a study of lymphopenia after photon versus proton radiotherapy. TCRdb's copy holds only in-frame clones and misses some; the assay was immunoSEQ multiplex PCR. The sample lists 150,000 to 200,000 clones, 70% to 90% occurring once. The sequences come from peripheral blood, collected from a patient treated with photon-based radiotherapy. The receptors come from a man aged 50 or older with gastric cancer.

This chain joins TRBV6-5 and TRBJ2-7; D not resolved. V lost 2 bases and J 6 bases, leaving 8 bases between the germline ends. From germline, CDR1 is MNHEY and CDR2 SVGAGI. The CDR3 runs 12 residues. As DNA, the CDR3 is TGTGCCAGCAGTTACCCTCCAGGCGAGCAGTACTTC. Its protein product is CASSYPPGEQYF.

This chain connects TRBV30 to TRBJ2-2; TRBD2 agrees at 11 bases. From germline, CDR1 is GTSNPN and CDR2 SVGIG (reference sequence). The CDR3 contains 13 residues. The V and J ends lost 5 bases and 5 bases, in that order; junction bases with no gene match: 1. In DNA, the CDR3 is TGTGCCTGGGCTAGCGGGAGGACCGGGGAGCTGTTTTTT. It yields the protein CAWASGRTGELFF.

The gene calls are TRBV10-3 and TRBJ1-5, with D unclear. V dropped 5 bases and J dropped 3 bases, with 14 bases sitting between them. Germline values: CDR1 ENHRY, CDR2 SYGVKD. This CDR3 region has 15 residues. As DNA, the CDR3 is TGTGCCATCAGTAAGAGCGGGGTTTACAATCAGCCCCAGCATTTT. It encodes CAISKSGVYNQPQHF.

The chain joins TRBV29-1 to TRBJ1-4; 7 nucleotides align to TRBD1. From germline, CDR1 is SQVTM and CDR2 ANQGSEA. The CDR3 is 13 amino acids. The V gene end was trimmed by 4 bases and the J gene end by 8 bases; junction bases not matched to a gene: 7. The CDR3 sequence is CSVGRQGGEKLFF. CDR3 nucleotides: TGCAGCGTTGGCCGACAGGGTGGAGAAAAACTGTTTTTT.

The chain joins TRBV9 to TRBJ1-2, with D unresolved. The CDR3 contains 15 residues. V lost 0 bases to trimming and J lost 0 bases, with 9 bases between them. Germline lookup yields CDR1 SGDLS and CDR2 YYNGEE. In DNA, the CDR3 is TGTGCCAGCAGCGTAGGTCAGAGGACTAACTATGGCTACACCTTC. This codes for CASSVGQRTNYGYTF.

This rearrangement joins TRBV5-1 to TRBJ2-4; D call uncertain. V was cut by 5 bases and J by 7 bases, with 10 bases left in between. The CDR3 sequence is 12 residues long. Per the germline V gene, CDR1 is SGHRS and CDR2 is YFSETQ. CDR3 protein: CASRHGDNIQYF. CDR3 sequence (DNA): TGCGCCAGCAGGCATGGCGATAACATTCAGTACTTC.

The chain uses TRBV5-1 and TRBJ1-1, with D unresolved. The V end lost 4 bases, the J end lost 7 bases, and 14 bases lay between the germline ends. The CDR3 has 13 residues. The germline gives CDR1 SGHRS, CDR2 YFSETQ. CDR3 protein: CASSSTHGDEAFF. DNA for the CDR3: TGCGCCAGCAGCAGCACACACGGGGATGAAGCTTTCTTT.

The chain joins TRBV18 to TRBJ1-2; D is ambiguous. The CDR3 sequence is 16 residues long. Germline values: CDR1 KGHSH, CDR2 LQKENI. The V end lost 4 bases, the J end lost 1 base, and 16 bases lay between the germline ends. As DNA, the CDR3 is TGTGCCAGCTCACAAAAGCTGACTGCCAGTAACTATGGCTACACCTTC. Protein sequence: CASSQKLTASNYGYTF.

The CDR3 nucleotides are TGTGCCAGCAGTCCCGGGACAGGGGCGGTAGGAAACACCATATATTTT. Translation: CASSPGTGAVGNTIYF. The chain has TRBV28 and TRBJ1-3, with 10 bases fitting TRBD1. The CDR3 totals 16 residues. Trimming cost V 5 bases and J 4 bases; bases outside gene matches: 8. The germline gives CDR1 MDHEN, CDR2 SYDVKM.

The chain joins TRBV7-2 to TRBJ1-2; the D is unclear. V was clipped by 5 bases and J by 1 base, with 14 bases between them. The CDR3 consists of 15 residues. Germline CDR1 and CDR2: SGHTA and FQGNSA. CDR3 DNA: TGTGCCAGCAGCCCCCCAGCAAACCTTAACTATGGCTACACCTTC. This codes for CASSPPANLNYGYTF. Full variable domain (outside the CDR3, taken from reference TRBV7-2 and TRBJ1-2): GAGVSQSPSNKVTEKGKDVELRCDPISGHTALYWYRQSLGQGLEFLIYFQGNSAPDKSGLPSDRFSAERTGGSVSTLTIQRTQQEDSAVYLCASSPPANLNYGYTFGSGTRLTVV.

The rearrangement uses TRBV27 and TRBJ2-6; D unresolved. The CDR3 covers 15 residues. V lost 2 bases and J 1 base, leaving 6 bases between the germline ends. Germline CDR1 and CDR2: MNHEY and SMNVEV (reference sequence). The CDR3 nucleotides are TGTGCCAGCAGTTTAACGAAATCTGGGGCCAACGTCCTGACTTTC. The encoded protein is CASSLTKSGANVLTF.

The CDR3 here is CASRRGVDYGYTF. CDR3 bases: TGTGCCAGCCGGAGAGGGGTTGACTATGGCTACACCTTC. The chain links TRBV7-2 to TRBJ1-2, with a possible D match to TRBD1 (5 bases). The CDR3 runs 13 residues. Trimming left V 8 bases short and J 3 bases short, with 13 bases between. Germline CDR1 and CDR2: SGHTA and FQGNSA.

This sequence joins TRBV5-6 and TRBJ2-1, with 12 positions matching TRBD2. The CDR3 covers 16 residues. J lost 2 bases, V lost 4 bases, and 4 bases had no gene match. Germline V gene data show CDR1 as SGHDT and CDR2 as YYEEEE. CDR3 protein: CASSAPSGRAYNEQFF. The DNA of the CDR3 is TGTGCCAGCAGCGCCCCTAGCGGGAGGGCCTACAATGAGCAGTTCTTC.

Only a few counts were recorded for this clone. J is TRBJ1-2 and V is TRBV30; D is unresolved. This CDR3 is built from 18 residues. Trimming shortened V by 3 bases and J by 7 bases, and 30 bases separated the two germline ends. From germline, CDR1 is GTSNPN and CDR2 SVGIG (reference sequence). The DNA for the CDR3 is TGTGCCTGGAGGACATCCCGCCGTCTGAGCTTTGCCGCGGGTGGCTACACCTTC. It specifies CAWRTSRRLSFAAGGYTF.

This chain connects TRBV21-1 to TRBJ2-7; the table's D call of TRBD1 was not tested on the DNA. TRBV21-1 is reported as a pseudogene. The CDR3 totals 15 residues. CDR3 sequence reads: CASSGRTGRVYEQYF. The CDR3 DNA reads TGTGCCAGCAGCGGACGGACAGGGCGAGTCTACGAGCAGTACTTC.

The rearrangement links TRBV2 to TRBJ2-1; D unclear. CDR3 length: 11 residues. V was trimmed by 7 bases and J by 1 base, leaving 2 bases between them. Germline V lookup: CDR1 SNHLY, CDR2 FYNNEI. The CDR3 loop reads CASKSYNEQFF. The CDR3, as DNA: TGTGCCAGCAAGTCCTACAATGAGCAGTTCTTC.

The chain links TRBV2 to TRBJ1-4; D might be TRBD1 (6 bases). Looked up from germline, CDR1 is SNHLY and CDR2 is FYNNEI. There are 14 residues in the CDR3. The germline V and J ends were trimmed by 1 base and 8 bases, with 11 bases remaining between them. The CDR3 is CASSEGTEGEKLFF. The CDR3 coding sequence is TGTGCCAGCAGTGAAGGGACAGAGGGAGAAAAACTGTTTTTT.

This sequence joins TRBV19 and TRBJ2-2; the match to TRBD2 covers 15 bases. Germline V CDR1 and CDR2: LNHDA, SQIVND (reference sequence). The length of the CDR3 is 16 residues. Trimming cost V 6 bases and J 4 bases; bases outside gene matches: 3. The CDR3, as DNA: TGTGCCAGTAGCAAGGGACTAGCGGGAGGCACCGGGGAGCTGTTTTTT. Protein product: CASSKGLAGGTGELFF. The complete variable domain, with remaining parts taken from reference TRBV19 and TRBJ2-2, reads DGGITQSPKYLFRKEGQNVTLSCEQNLNHDAMYWYRQDPGQGLRLIYYSQIVNDFQKGDIAEGYSVSREKKESFPLTVTSAQKNPTAFYLCASSKGLAGGTGELFFGEGSRLTVL.

This clone occurred once. V and J are TRBV7-9 and TRBJ1-3; D is undetermined. The CDR3 runs to 13 residues. V lost 6 bases and J 1 base, leaving 7 bases between the germline ends. The V gene's germline CDR1 is SEHNR and CDR2 FQNEAQ (reference sequence). In DNA, the CDR3 is TGTGCCAGCAGGGGAGGGTCTGGAAACACCATATATTTT. It codes for CASRGGSGNTIYF.

The V call is TRBV2, the J call TRBJ1-1, with D tentatively TRBD1 (6 bases). Germline V CDR1 and CDR2: SNHLY, FYNNEI. The CDR3 has 13 residues. Trimming shortened V by 8 bases and J by 6 bases, and 16 bases separated the two germline ends. The DNA of the CDR3 is TGTGCCAGCGCACATGAGCGGACAGCTGAAGCTTTCTTT. It yields the protein CASAHERTAEAFF.

CDR3 amino acids: CASSGGSHRINTGELFF. CDR3 DNA: TGCGCCAGCAGCGGCGGGTCTCATCGTATTAACACCGGGGAGCTGTTTTTT. The J gene is TRBJ2-2, the V gene TRBV5-1; possible D gene TRBD2, 5 bases. Germline-derived CDR1 and CDR2 are SGHRS and YFSETQ. V gave up 4 bases and J gave up 2 bases, with 18 bases separating them. The length of the CDR3 is 17 residues.